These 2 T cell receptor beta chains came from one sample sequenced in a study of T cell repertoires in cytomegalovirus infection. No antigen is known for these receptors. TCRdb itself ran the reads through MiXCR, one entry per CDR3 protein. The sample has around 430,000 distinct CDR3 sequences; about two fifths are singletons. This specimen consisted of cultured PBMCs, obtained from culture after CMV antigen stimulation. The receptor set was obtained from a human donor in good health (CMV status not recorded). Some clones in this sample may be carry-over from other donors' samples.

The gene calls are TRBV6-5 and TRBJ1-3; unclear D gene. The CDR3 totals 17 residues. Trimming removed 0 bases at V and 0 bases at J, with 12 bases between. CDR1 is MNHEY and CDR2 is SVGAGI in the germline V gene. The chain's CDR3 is CASSYSSVGYSGNTIYF. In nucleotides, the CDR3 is TGTGCCAGCAGTTACTCTTCAGTAGGGTACTCTGGAAACACCATATATTTT.

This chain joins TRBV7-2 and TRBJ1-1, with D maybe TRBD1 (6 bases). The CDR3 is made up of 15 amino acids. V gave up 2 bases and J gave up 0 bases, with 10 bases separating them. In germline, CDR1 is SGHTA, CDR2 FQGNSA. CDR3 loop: CASSLPGDVNTEAFF. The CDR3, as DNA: TGTGCCAGCAGCTTACCAGGGGACGTGAACACTGAAGCTTTCTTT.